The clone carrying this T cell receptor (beta chain) was detected only once. Its specificity is unknown. These data are taken from a study of shared clonotypes between healthy human individuals. Points from the study as a whole: At large depth, rarefaction still showed sorted-subset sequencing to be incomplete.

Profiled with immunoSEQ multiplex PCR; TCRdb holds only in-frame clones, not every one. The sample includes just over 2,000,000 clones, 90% to 95% of them seen just once. Germline lookup yields CDR1 LNHNV and CDR2 YYDKDF (reference sequence). The V gene end was trimmed by 5 bases and the J gene end by 0 bases; junction bases not matched to a gene: 5. The CDR3 sequence is 18 residues long. What was sequenced was naive CD4+ T cells sorted from blood. Specified subset: CD45RA+ positively selected. The receptor was isolated from a man between 18 and 35 years old in good health. The chain uses TRBV15 and TRBJ2-6; 12 nucleotides agree with TRBD1. The CDR3 region is CATSGTGGSGSGANVLTF. The CDR3 DNA sequence: TGTGCCACCAGCGGGACAGGGGGCAGCGGCTCTGGGGCCAACGTCCTGACTTTC. Looking up the rest from reference TRBV15 and TRBJ2-6 gives the full variable domain: DAMVIQNPRYQVTQFGKPVTLSCSQTLNHNVMYWYQQKSSQAPKLLFHYYDKDFNNEADTPDNFQSRRPNTSFCFLDIRSPGLGDTAMYLCATSGTGGSGSGANVLTFGAGSRLTVL.